This record looks at one T cell receptor (beta chain) sequence and its context. TCRdb's copy holds only in-frame clones and misses some; the assay was immunoSEQ multiplex PCR. This table has approximately 200,000 clones, more than 80% appearing once. The source of the sample is a study of blood T cell repertoires in COVID-19. The CDR3 sequence is 14 residues long. The germline gives CDR1 KGHSH, CDR2 LQKENI. V gave up 5 bases and J gave up 6 bases; unmatched junction bases: 6. Adults between roughly 18 and 89 years of age took part from some 25 US areas. Self-reported history from a screening survey and questionnaire set each donor's cohort. Two negative PCRs, clearance, or symptom resolution were required of recovered Cohort 3 donors.

This sequence was found in a man aged 35 to 55 who had recovered from COVID-19. Source material: PBMCs or T cells enriched from blood (not recorded which). The rearrangement uses TRBV18 and TRBJ1-5, with TRBD1 identical over 8 bases. The CDR3 spells CASSSSGGGQPQHF. The DNA for the CDR3 is TGTGCCAGCTCATCGTCAGGGGGCGGTCAGCCCCAGCATTTT.